This entry describes one TCR beta chain. Its antigen is unknown. These data belong to a study of T-cell memory formation after mild COVID-19. Study-wide context: Largely, the TCR clusters proved donor specific.

Findings and limits, study-wide: Proof of SARS-CoV-2 specificity was absent for the second-wave clones that crested on day 37. Pre-infection memory carried some responding clones, suggesting that cross-reactive memory joined. Clones contracting across day 15 to 85 had a balanced CD4/CD8 profile; later expanding clones leaned CD4+.

The CDR3 loop spans 14 amino acids. V was cut by 5 bases and J by 4 bases, with 14 bases left in between. CDR1 is SGHTA, CDR2 FQGNSA, per germline. Each CDR3 protein gets one entry after TCRdb re-called the 5' RACE reads with MiXCR. The sample contains more than 300,000 distinct CDR3 sequences, 20% of which appear only once. Sequences were obtained from PBMCs or a T cell subset sorted from them (not recorded which). The chain couples TRBV7-2 to TRBJ1-2, with a possible D match to TRBD1 (6 bases). The sequence came from a man aged 18 to 30 who had mild COVID-19 (a few samples of this study predate the infection). Cell type and time point are not known. CDR3 nucleotide sequence: TGTGCCAGCAGCCCCCGAACAGGGACCTATGGCTACACCTTC. Protein product: CASSPRTGTYGYTF.